The subject of this entry is one TCR beta chain. The CDR3 covers 15 residues. The junction had 6 bases not matched to a gene; V was cut back by 6 bases and J by 1 base. Germline loops: CDR1 GTSNPN, CDR2 SVGIG (reference sequence). Repertoires were generated with immunoSEQ multiplex PCR, while TCRdb's copy carries only in-frame clones and drops some. This table has about 160,000 clones, roughly 80% appearing once. This entry comes from a study of blood T cell repertoires in COVID-19. Across under 25 US areas, participants ranged in age from about 18 to 89 years. Donors were grouped by their self-reported clinical history.

This sequence was found in a woman in her thirties or forties with acute COVID-19. Sequencing was performed on PBMCs or T cells enriched from blood (not recorded which). The chain couples TRBV30 to TRBJ2-2, with 9 nucleotides matching TRBD2. The CDR3 DNA sequence: TGTGCCTGTAGGGGGCGGGAGGGGAACACCGGGGAGCTGTTTTTT. Its translation: CACRGREGNTGELFF.